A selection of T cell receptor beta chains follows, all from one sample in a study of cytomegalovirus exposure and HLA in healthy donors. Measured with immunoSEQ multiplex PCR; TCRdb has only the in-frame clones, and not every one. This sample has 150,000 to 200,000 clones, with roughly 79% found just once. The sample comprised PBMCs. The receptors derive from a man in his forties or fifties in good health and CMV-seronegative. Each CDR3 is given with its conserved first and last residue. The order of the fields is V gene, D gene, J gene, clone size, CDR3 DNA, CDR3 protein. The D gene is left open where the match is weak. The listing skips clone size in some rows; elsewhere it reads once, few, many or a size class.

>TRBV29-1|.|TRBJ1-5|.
TGCAGCGTCGCGGGGCAGAATAGCAATCAGCCCCAGCATTTT
CSVAGQNSNQPQHF
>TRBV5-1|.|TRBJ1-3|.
TGCGCCAGCAGCCTTTCCACGGTCTCTGGAAACACCATATATTTT
CASSLSTVSGNTIYF
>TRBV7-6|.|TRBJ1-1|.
TGTGCCAGCAGCTTAGCGCGCAGGTTAGATGAAGCTTTCTTT
CASSLARRLDEAFF
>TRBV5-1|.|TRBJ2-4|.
TGCGCCAGCAGCCCCGGGGAAGTAGCCCCCAAAAACATTCAGTACTTC
CASSPGEVAPKNIQYF
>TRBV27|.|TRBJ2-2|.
TGTGCCAGCAGTTTTCCCAGGGGCACCGGGGAGCTGTTTTTT
CASSFPRGTGELFF
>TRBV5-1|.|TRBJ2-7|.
TGCGCCAGCAGCTTGTCGGCAGGGCCAGGTCGCGAGCAGTACTTC
CASSLSAGPGREQYF
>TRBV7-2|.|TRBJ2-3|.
TGTGCCAGCACCCTTACCGGGGATACGCAGTATTTT
CASTLTGDTQYF
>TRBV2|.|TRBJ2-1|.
TGTGCCAGCCCCCGAACCGGGGGTGAGCAGTTCTTC
CASPRTGGEQFF
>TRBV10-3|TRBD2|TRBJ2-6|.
TGTGCCATCAGTGCGGGGGGATCTGGGGCCAACGGCCTGACTTTC
CAISAGGSGANGLTF
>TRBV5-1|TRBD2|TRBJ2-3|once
TGCGCCAGCAGCTCCTCCACTAGCGAGAGGGCAGATACGCAGTATTTT
CASSSSTSERADTQYF
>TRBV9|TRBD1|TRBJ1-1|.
TGTGCCAGCAGCGCCAGGGGGCAGACTGAAGCTTTCTTT
CASSARGQTEAFF
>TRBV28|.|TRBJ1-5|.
TGTGCCAGCAGCTCCAGACAGGCCCGCCAGCCCCAGCATTTT
CASSSRQARQPQHF
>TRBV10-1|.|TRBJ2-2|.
TGCGCCAGCACTTCGCGGGCGAACACCGGGGAGCTGTTTTTT
CASTSRANTGELFF
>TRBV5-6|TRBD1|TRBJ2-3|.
TGTGCCAGCAGCTTCCGGGACAGGGGCCCCTATATCCTCACAGATACGCAGTATTTT
CASSFRDRGPYILTDTQYF
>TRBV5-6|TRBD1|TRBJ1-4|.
TGTGCCAGCAGCCAGGGACAGGGTCGAATAGGAGAAAAACTGTTTTTT
CASSQGQGRIGEKLFF
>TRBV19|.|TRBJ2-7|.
TGTGCCAGTAGTAGGGTCGGGGGATCCTACGAGCAGTACTTC
CASSRVGGSYEQYF
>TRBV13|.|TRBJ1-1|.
TGTGCCAGCAGCTTAGAAGGAGGTGGCACTGAAGCTTTCTTT
CASSLEGGGTEAFF
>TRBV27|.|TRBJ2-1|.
TGTGCCAGCAGTTTAGCGAGGGCCTCCTACAATGAGCAGTTCTTC
CASSLARASYNEQFF
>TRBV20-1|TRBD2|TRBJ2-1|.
TGCAGTGCTATAGCGGGAGTTGAGCAGTTCTTC
CSAIAGVEQFF
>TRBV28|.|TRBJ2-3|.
TGTGCCAGCAGTTTACGGGTTCAGGATACGCAGTATTTT
CASSLRVQDTQYF
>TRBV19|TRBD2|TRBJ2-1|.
TGTGCCAGTAGTCAAATCGGGACTAGCGCATTCAATGAGCAGTTCTTC
CASSQIGTSAFNEQFF
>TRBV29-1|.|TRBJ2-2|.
TGCAGCGTTGAAGACTCATGGAACCCAGGGACCGGGGAGCTGTTTTTT
CSVEDSWNPGTGELFF
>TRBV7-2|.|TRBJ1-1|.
TGTGCCAGCAGCACGACAGTGAACACTGAAGCTTTCTTT
CASSTTVNTEAFF
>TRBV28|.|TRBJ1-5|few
TGTGCCAGCAGTGAACAGGGAGGCAATCAGCCCCAGCATTTT
CASSEQGGNQPQHF
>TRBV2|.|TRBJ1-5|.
TGTGCCAGCAAAGATTTGTCTAGGGGGAATCAGCCCCAGCATTTT
CASKDLSRGNQPQHF
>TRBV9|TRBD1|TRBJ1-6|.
TGTGCCAGCAGCGGGGGACAGGGGCGAGATCCGGGTTCACCCCTCCACTTT
CASSGGQGRDPGSPLHF
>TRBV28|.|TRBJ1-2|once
TGTGCCAGCAGTTTATTGGGAGGGGACTATGGCTACACCTTC
CASSLLGGDYGYTF
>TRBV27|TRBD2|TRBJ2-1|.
TGTGCCAGCAGTCCACTAGCGGGAGTTGTTCGTGAGCAGTTCTTC
CASSPLAGVVREQFF
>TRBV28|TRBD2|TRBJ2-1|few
TGTGCCAGTATGCGGGAGGGCGTTCAATTCTTC
CASMREGVQFF
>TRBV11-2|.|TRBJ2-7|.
TGTGCCAGCAGCCGAGACTACGAGCAGTACTTC
CASSRDYEQYF
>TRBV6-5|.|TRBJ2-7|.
TGTGCCAGCACCGATGGGCCGGGGACCTACGAGCAGTACTTC
CASTDGPGTYEQYF
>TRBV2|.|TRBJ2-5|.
TGTGCCAGCAGCCGAGGTCAAGGAGAGACCCAGTACTTC
CASSRGQGETQYF
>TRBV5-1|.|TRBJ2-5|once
TGCGCCAGCAGCTTGGCGGGGGACCAAGAGACCCAGTACTTC
CASSLAGDQETQYF
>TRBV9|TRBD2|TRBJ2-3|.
TGTGCCAGCAGCGAGACGGGGGGAGACACAGATACGCAGTATTTT
CASSETGGDTDTQYF
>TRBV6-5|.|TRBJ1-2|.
TGTGCCAGCAGTTACCACAGTCCCGCTAACTATGGCTACACCTTC
CASSYHSPANYGYTF
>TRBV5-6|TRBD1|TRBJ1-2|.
TGTGCCAGCAGCTCTACAGGGGGCTATGGCTACACCTTC
CASSSTGGYGYTF
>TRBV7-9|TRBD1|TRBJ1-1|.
TGTGCCATTCACAGGGGGCCCGCCACTGAAGCTTTCTTT
CAIHRGPATEAFF
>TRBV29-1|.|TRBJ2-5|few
TGCAGCGTTTCTGAGGGGGCCCAGTACTTC
CSVSEGAQYF
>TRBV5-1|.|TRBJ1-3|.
TGCGCCAGCAGCTTGGAAGGGACTTCAGGAAACACCATATATTTT
CASSLEGTSGNTIYF
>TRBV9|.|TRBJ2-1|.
TGTGCCAGCAGCCCCCCAGTTGGAGACCGGGAGCAGTTCTTC
CASSPPVGDREQFF
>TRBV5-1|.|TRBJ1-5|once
TGCGCCAGCAGGGAGGGGCCCTATAGCAATCAGCCCCAGCATTTT
CASREGPYSNQPQHF
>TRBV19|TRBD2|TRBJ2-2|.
TGTGCCAGTAGTATAGTTAGCGGGAGGGCGAACACCGGGGAGCTGTTTTTT
CASSIVSGRANTGELFF
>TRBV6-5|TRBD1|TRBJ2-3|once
TGTGCCAGCAGTCTAACAGGGGTTCTCACAGATACGCAGTATTTT
CASSLTGVLTDTQYF
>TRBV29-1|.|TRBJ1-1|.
TGCAGCGTAACCCCGCAGGTCATGAACACTGAAGCTTTCTTT
CSVTPQVMNTEAFF
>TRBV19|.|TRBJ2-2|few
TGTGCCAGTAGTATAGAAGGGGTCACCGGGGAGCTGTTTTTT
CASSIEGVTGELFF
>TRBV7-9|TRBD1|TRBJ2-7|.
TGTGCCAGCAGTGACACCGGGACAGGACCCGAGCAGTACTTC
CASSDTGTGPEQYF
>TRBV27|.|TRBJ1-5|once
TGTGCCACCAGGGCAGGGGTGGGCAATCAGCCCCAGCATTTT
CATRAGVGNQPQHF
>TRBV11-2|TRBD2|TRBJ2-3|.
TGTGCCAGCAGCACAATCATCAAGCGGGGCGGGATAAGCACAGATACGCAGTATTTT
CASSTIIKRGGISTDTQYF
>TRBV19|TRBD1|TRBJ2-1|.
TGTGCCAGTAGCAAGGCATCCGGGACAGGGTACCACAATGAGCAGTTCTTC
CASSKASGTGYHNEQFF
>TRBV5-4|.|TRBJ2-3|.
TGTGCCAGCGCCAGGGGCGGCACAGATACGCAGTATTTT
CASARGGTDTQYF